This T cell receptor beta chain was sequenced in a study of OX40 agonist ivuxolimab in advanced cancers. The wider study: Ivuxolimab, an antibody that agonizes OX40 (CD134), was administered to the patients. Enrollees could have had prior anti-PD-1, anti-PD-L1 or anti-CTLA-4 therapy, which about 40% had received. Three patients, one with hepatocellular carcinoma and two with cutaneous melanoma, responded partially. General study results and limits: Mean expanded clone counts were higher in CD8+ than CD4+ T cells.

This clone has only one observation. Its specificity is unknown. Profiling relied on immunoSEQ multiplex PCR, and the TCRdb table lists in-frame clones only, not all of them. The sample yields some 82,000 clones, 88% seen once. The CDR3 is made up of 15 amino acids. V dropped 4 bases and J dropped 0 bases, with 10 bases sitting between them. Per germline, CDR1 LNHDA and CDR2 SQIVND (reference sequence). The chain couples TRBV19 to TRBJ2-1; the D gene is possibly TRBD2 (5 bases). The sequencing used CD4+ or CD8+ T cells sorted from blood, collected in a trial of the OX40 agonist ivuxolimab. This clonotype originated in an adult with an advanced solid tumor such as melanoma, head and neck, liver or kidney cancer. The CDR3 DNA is TGTGCCAGTAGTACCCGAGGGAGCTCCTACAATGAGCAGTTCTTC. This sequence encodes CASSTRGSSYNEQFF.